The 28 T cell receptor beta chains below all came from one sample that was sequenced in a study of blood T cell repertoires in COVID-19 (dated by TCRdb to 2018 to 2021). Libraries were built with the immunoSEQ multiplex PCR assay. In its TCRdb copy, this immuneACCESS table keeps in-frame sequences only and misses some clones. Where compared with another copy, unresolved V genes explain less than half of these, and the others have no known cause. Counted in this sample were approximately 150,000 clones; roughly 80% of them appeared once. About 11% of the sample is taken by the ten largest. Sequencing input: peripheral blood. These receptor sequences come from a man between 65 and 80 years old with active or convalescent COVID-19.

CDR3 DNA: TGTGCCAGCAGCTTCGGACAGGGGAACACTGAAGCTTTCTTT. Translated, it gives CASSFGQGNTEAFF. The chain couples TRBV9 to TRBJ1-1, with 8 bases that match TRBD1. Germline CDR1 reads SGDLS; CDR2 reads YYNGEE. CDR3 length: 14 residues. V lost 4 bases and J lost 1; bases outside the gene matches: 3.

J is TRBJ2-2 and V is TRBV9; D ambiguous. V shed 6 bases and J shed 1 base, with 10 bases lying between them. Germline-derived CDR1 and CDR2 are SGDLS and YYNGEE. The CDR3 is 14 amino acids. The CDR3, as DNA: TGTGCCAGCACCCCCCGAGGGAACACCGGGGAGCTGTTTTTT. Encoded protein: CASTPRGNTGELFF.

The table lists this clone with a count of one. The V and J genes are TRBV5-8 and TRBJ2-5, with 8 bases that match TRBD1. V dropped 4 bases and J dropped 4; count of bases not matched to a gene: 9. Looked up from germline, CDR1 is SGHTS and CDR2 is YDEGEE. The CDR3 is 15 residues long. The DNA for the CDR3 is TGTGCCAGCAGCAGCAAGACCACAGGGGGAGAGACCCAGTACTTC. Translated, it gives CASSSKTTGGETQYF.

The chain combines TRBV19 with TRBJ1-2; D may be TRBD1 (6 bases). Germline V CDR1 and CDR2: LNHDA, SQIVND (reference sequence). The CDR3 spans 15 residues. V lost 6 bases to trimming and J lost 1 base, with 15 bases between them. DNA of the CDR3: TGTGCCAGTAGGTCACAGGGACCTTTTAACTATGGCTACACCTTC. Translation gives CASRSQGPFNYGYTF.

V usage is TRBV29-1 and J usage is TRBJ2-1; possibly TRBD2 for D (6 bases). Germline loops: CDR1 SQVTM, CDR2 ANQGSEA. This CDR3 has 13 residues. The ends were cut back, 6 bases at V and 0 bases at J, with 9 bases in the middle. CDR3 sequence: CSVDGSSYNEQFF. CDR3 bases: TGCAGCGTCGACGGGAGCTCCTACAATGAGCAGTTCTTC.

The V call is TRBV29-1, the J call TRBJ1-2; D not certain. Trimming shortened V by 2 bases and J by 4 bases, and 8 bases separated the two germline ends. Germline V gene data show CDR1 as SQVTM and CDR2 as ANQGSEA. CDR3 length equals 12 residues. In nucleotides, the CDR3 is TGCAGCGTTGAAAAGTCGGGCTATGGCTACACCTTC. Protein sequence: CSVEKSGYGYTF.

This clone was seen a single time. The J gene is TRBJ1-2, the V gene TRBV30; D might be TRBD1 (6 bases). This CDR3 is built from 14 residues. The ends were cut back, 2 bases at V and 1 base at J, with 11 bases in the middle. Germline loops: CDR1 GTSNPN, CDR2 SVGIG (reference sequence). Here the CDR3 DNA reads TGTGCCTGGAGTCTAACAGGGCTTAACTATGGCTACACCTTC. As protein: CAWSLTGLNYGYTF.

V usage is TRBV5-1 and J usage is TRBJ2-2, with D possibly matching TRBD2 (5 bases). The CDR3 has 14 amino acids. With 3 bases removed from V and 6 bases from J, the gap between germline ends came to 12 bases. CDR1 and CDR2 (germline): SGHRS, YFSETQ. CDR3 bases: TGCGCCAGCAGCTCAACTAGTTCACCCGGGGAGCTGTTTTTT. Translation: CASSSTSSPGELFF.

The rearrangement links TRBV7-8 to TRBJ1-2; D unresolved. V shed 6 bases and J shed 4 bases, with 15 bases lying between them. The CDR3 totals 14 residues. The germline V gene encodes CDR1 SGHVS and CDR2 FQNEAQ. CDR3 nucleotide sequence: TGTGCCAGCAGTACGCTAGGATCGGTCTATGGCTACACCTTC. Protein sequence: CASSTLGSVYGYTF.

The chain employs TRBV13 and TRBJ2-7, with D possibly matching TRBD1 (6 bases). Trimming removed 4 bases at V and 0 bases at J, with 13 bases between. Per the germline V gene, CDR1 is PRHDT and CDR2 is FYEKMQ (reference sequence). The CDR3 covers 15 residues. The CDR3 loop is CASSSGAEGSYEQYF. The CDR3 DNA reads TGTGCCAGCAGCTCAGGGGCCGAGGGCTCCTACGAGCAGTACTTC. Looking up the rest from reference TRBV13 and TRBJ2-7 gives the full variable domain: AAGVIQSPRHLIKEKRETATLKCYPIPRHDTVYWYQQGPGQDPQFLISFYEKMQSDKGSIPDRFSAQQFSDYHSELNMSSLELGDSALYFCASSSGAEGSYEQYFGPGTRLTVT.

J is TRBJ2-2 and V is TRBV5-1; a weak D match, TRBD1 (5 bases). The CDR3 runs 14 residues. V lost 3 bases to trimming and J lost 2 bases, with 8 bases between them. In germline, CDR1 is SGHRS, CDR2 YFSETQ. CDR3 sequence (DNA): TGCGCCAGCAGCTGGCAGGGAAACACCGGGGAGCTGTTTTTT. Amino acids: CASSWQGNTGELFF.

The genes are TRBV7-2 and TRBJ2-2, with 9 bases aligning to TRBD1. The germline gives CDR1 SGHTA, CDR2 FQGNSA. The junction had 3 bases not matched to a gene; V was cut back by 6 bases and J by 1 base. The CDR3 covers 15 residues. CDR3 sequence (DNA): TGTGCCAGCAGGCCGACAGGGGGGAACACCGGGGAGCTGTTTTTT. Translating it yields CASRPTGGNTGELFF.

The chain combines TRBV5-4 with TRBJ2-5; TRBD1 might be the D (5 bases). CDR1 is SGHNT and CDR2 is YYREEE in the germline V gene (reference sequence). Trimming pared 4 bases from V and 1 base from J, leaving 14 bases between. There are 15 residues in the CDR3. The CDR3 reads CASSPRQGFQETQYF. The CDR3 DNA reads TGTGCCAGCAGCCCCCGGCAGGGCTTCCAAGAGACCCAGTACTTC.

The chain is built from TRBV11-2 and TRBJ1-6, with 8 bases that match TRBD1. This CDR3 is 14 amino acids long. CDR1 is SGHAT and CDR2 is FQNNGV in the germline V gene. With 5 bases clipped from V and 7 bases from J, the junction kept 4 bases outside the gene matches. CDR3 sequence (DNA): TGTGCCAGCAGCCAGGACAGGGTAAATTCACCCCTCCACTTT. Residues: CASSQDRVNSPLHF.

This clone was detected only once. In DNA, the CDR3 is TGCGCCAGCAGCTTGGTAGCGGCCCAAGAGACCCAGTACTTC. Its protein product is CASSLVAAQETQYF. This chain uses TRBV5-1 with TRBJ2-5, with D possibly matching TRBD2 (6 bases). This CDR3 has 14 amino acids. The germline gives CDR1 SGHRS, CDR2 YFSETQ. V gave up 0 bases and J gave up 1 base, with 7 bases separating them.

The chain has TRBV3-1 (or the pseudogene TRBV3-2) and TRBJ1-1; 7 bases match TRBD1. The CDR3 has 15 amino acids. The V and J ends lost 4 bases and 0 bases, in that order; junction bases with no gene match: 5. Germline assignment: CDR1 LGHDT and CDR2 YNNKEL (reference sequence). CDR3 sequence reads: CASSRPQGLNTEAFF. The CDR3 DNA reads TGTGCCAGCAGCCGCCCACAGGGGCTGAACACTGAAGCTTTCTTT.

J is TRBJ1-4 and V is TRBV2; the D is unclear. Between the trimmed V and J ends, which lost 6 bases and 7 bases, there was a span of 12 bases. CDR1 is SNHLY and CDR2 is FYNNEI in the germline V gene. The CDR3 covers 13 residues. This CDR3 is CASRTHLSEKLFF. The DNA of the CDR3 is TGTGCCAGCAGGACACATCTGAGTGAAAAACTGTTTTTT. Using reference TRBV2 and TRBJ1-4 for the parts outside the CDR3, the full variable domain is EPEVTQTPSHQVTQMGQEVILRCVPISNHLYFYWYRQILGQKVEFLVSFYNNEISEKSEIFDDQFSVERPDGSNFTLKIRSTKLEDSAMYFCASRTHLSEKLFFGSGTQLSVL.

As DNA, the CDR3 is TGCAGTGCTAGTGGTTATCGGGTTGACTATGGCTACACCTTC. Its protein product is CSASGYRVDYGYTF. The chain is built from TRBV20-1 and TRBJ1-2; D uncertain. Trimming pared 3 bases from V and 3 bases from J, leaving 14 bases between. The CDR3 covers 14 residues. Per germline, CDR1 DFQATT and CDR2 SNEGSKA (reference sequence).

Here the CDR3 DNA reads TGTGCCAGCAGCCATCGTGGGAGGGCCAACAATGAGCAGTTCTTC. Amino acid sequence: CASSHRGRANNEQFF. The chain joins TRBV14 to TRBJ2-1; 7 bases map to TRBD2. The CDR3 runs 15 residues. V was clipped by 3 bases and J by 5 bases; unmatched bases: 7. CDR1 and CDR2 from the germline V gene are SGHDN and FVKESK.

DNA of the CDR3: TGTGCCAGCAGTTTACGACGGACAGGGGCGGACACTGAAGCTTTCTTT. It yields the protein CASSLRRTGADTEAFF. The chain carries TRBV27 and TRBJ1-1, with 9 bases fitting TRBD1. The germline V gene encodes CDR1 MNHEY and CDR2 SMNVEV (reference sequence). The CDR3 spans 16 residues. With V trimmed by 2 bases and J by 3 bases, 7 bases remained unmatched.

V gene TRBV6-2 or TRBV6-3 combines with J gene TRBJ1-1; no firm D call. V was shortened by 2 bases and J by 1 base, with 8 bases between the two germline ends. CDR1 and CDR2 from the germline V gene are MNHEY and SVGEGT. The length of the CDR3 is 14 residues. The CDR3 here is CASSYLRSNTEAFF. CDR3 nucleotides: TGTGCCAGCAGTTACCTACGGTCGAACACTGAAGCTTTCTTT.

This clone was found once. The gene calls are TRBV27 and TRBJ2-5; TRBD2 is a possible D gene (5 bases). Germline V gives CDR1 MNHEY, CDR2 SMNVEV (reference sequence). Deletions cut 3 bases from V and 3 bases from J, with 14 bases between. This CDR3 has 15 residues. The CDR3 sequence is CASSLASLAKETQYF. In DNA form, the CDR3 reads TGTGCCAGCAGTTTGGCGTCTTTAGCGAAAGAGACCCAGTACTTC.

V usage is TRBV19 and J usage is TRBJ2-1; TRBD1 might be the D (6 bases). Trimming cost V 6 bases and J 9 bases, with 18 bases left between them. There are 14 residues in the CDR3. Germline V gene data show CDR1 as LNHDA and CDR2 as SQIVND (reference sequence). The CDR3 is CASRIGTPSGEQFF. CDR3 DNA sequence: TGTGCCAGTAGAATCGGGACACCCTCCGGTGAGCAGTTCTTC. The full variable domain, completed using reference TRBV19 and TRBJ2-1, is DGGITQSPKYLFRKEGQNVTLSCEQNLNHDAMYWYRQDPGQGLRLIYYSQIVNDFQKGDIAEGYSVSREKKESFPLTVTSAQKNPTAFYLCASRIGTPSGEQFFGPGTRLTVL.

The table lists this clone with a few counts. The chain employs TRBV6-2 or TRBV6-3 and TRBJ2-7; 8 bases fit TRBD1. J lost 7 bases, V lost 2 bases, and 10 bases had no gene match. Germline V gives CDR1 MNHEY, CDR2 SVGEGT. The CDR3 is made up of 15 amino acids. The CDR3 DNA sequence: TGTGCCAGCAGTTACAGGCAGGGGGCGTTTGGGGAGCAGTACTTC. Translation gives CASSYRQGAFGEQYF.

The chain combines TRBV29-1 with TRBJ2-3; D may be TRBD2 (6 bases). The germline CDR1 and CDR2 sequences are SQVTM and ANQGSEA. The V end was cut by 4 bases, the J end by 1 base, with 18 bases between. CDR3 length: 16 amino acids. CDR3 loop: CSVVGGRGLGTDTQYF. DNA of the CDR3: TGCAGCGTTGTGGGGGGTCGAGGGTTGGGCACAGATACGCAGTATTTT.

The chain links TRBV19 to TRBJ1-5; possible D gene TRBD1, 5 bases. Germline V gene lookup returns CDR1 LNHDA and CDR2 SQIVND (reference sequence). Trimming took 4 bases from V and 0 from J, leaving 10 bases between them. CDR3 size: 15 residues. Written as DNA, the CDR3 is TGTGCCAGTAGTACGACAGCTTATAGCAATCAGCCCCAGCATTTT. Its protein product is CASSTTAYSNQPQHF.

This clone was seen ten or more times. V gene TRBV7-2 combines with J gene TRBJ1-2, with TRBD1 matching over 7 bases. The CDR3 is 13 amino acids. Germline CDR1 reads SGHTA; CDR2 reads FQGNSA. The J segment lost 4 bases and the V segment lost 5 bases, leaving 4 bases of the junction unmatched. The CDR3 region has the DNA TGTGCCAGCAGCCCGAGGGACAGCTATGGCTACACCTTC. Protein sequence: CASSPRDSYGYTF. Using reference TRBV7-2 and TRBJ1-2 for the parts outside the CDR3, the full variable domain is GAGVSQSPSNKVTEKGKDVELRCDPISGHTALYWYRQSLGQGLEFLIYFQGNSAPDKSGLPSDRFSAERTGGSVSTLTIQRTQQEDSAVYLCASSPRDSYGYTFGSGTRLTVV.

The chain carries TRBV3-1 (or the pseudogene TRBV3-2) and TRBJ1-2; possibly TRBD1 for D (6 bases). The V gene's germline CDR1 is LGHDT and CDR2 YNNKEL (reference sequence). V lost 4 bases, J lost 7 bases, and 16 bases lay in between. The length of the CDR3 is 14 residues. For the CDR3, the DNA is TGTGCCAGCAGCCCCACAGGGATGGTGGGTGGCTACACCTTC. Amino acids: CASSPTGMVGGYTF.